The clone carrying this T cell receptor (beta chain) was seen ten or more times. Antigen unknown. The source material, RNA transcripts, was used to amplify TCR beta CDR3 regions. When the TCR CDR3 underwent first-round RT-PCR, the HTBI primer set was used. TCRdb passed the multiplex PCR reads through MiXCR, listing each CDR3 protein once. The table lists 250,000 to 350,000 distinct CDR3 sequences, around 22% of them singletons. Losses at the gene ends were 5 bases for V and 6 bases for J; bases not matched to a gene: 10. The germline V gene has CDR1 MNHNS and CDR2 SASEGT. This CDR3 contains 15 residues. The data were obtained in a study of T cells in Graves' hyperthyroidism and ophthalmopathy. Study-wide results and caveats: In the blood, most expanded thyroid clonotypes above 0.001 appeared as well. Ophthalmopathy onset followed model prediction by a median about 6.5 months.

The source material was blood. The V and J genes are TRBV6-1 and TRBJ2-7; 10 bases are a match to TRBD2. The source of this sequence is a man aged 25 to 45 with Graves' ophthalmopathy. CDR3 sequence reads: CASSSQLAGRGEQYF. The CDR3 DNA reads TGTGCCAGCAGTTCCCAACTAGCGGGAAGAGGCGAGCAGTACTTC.